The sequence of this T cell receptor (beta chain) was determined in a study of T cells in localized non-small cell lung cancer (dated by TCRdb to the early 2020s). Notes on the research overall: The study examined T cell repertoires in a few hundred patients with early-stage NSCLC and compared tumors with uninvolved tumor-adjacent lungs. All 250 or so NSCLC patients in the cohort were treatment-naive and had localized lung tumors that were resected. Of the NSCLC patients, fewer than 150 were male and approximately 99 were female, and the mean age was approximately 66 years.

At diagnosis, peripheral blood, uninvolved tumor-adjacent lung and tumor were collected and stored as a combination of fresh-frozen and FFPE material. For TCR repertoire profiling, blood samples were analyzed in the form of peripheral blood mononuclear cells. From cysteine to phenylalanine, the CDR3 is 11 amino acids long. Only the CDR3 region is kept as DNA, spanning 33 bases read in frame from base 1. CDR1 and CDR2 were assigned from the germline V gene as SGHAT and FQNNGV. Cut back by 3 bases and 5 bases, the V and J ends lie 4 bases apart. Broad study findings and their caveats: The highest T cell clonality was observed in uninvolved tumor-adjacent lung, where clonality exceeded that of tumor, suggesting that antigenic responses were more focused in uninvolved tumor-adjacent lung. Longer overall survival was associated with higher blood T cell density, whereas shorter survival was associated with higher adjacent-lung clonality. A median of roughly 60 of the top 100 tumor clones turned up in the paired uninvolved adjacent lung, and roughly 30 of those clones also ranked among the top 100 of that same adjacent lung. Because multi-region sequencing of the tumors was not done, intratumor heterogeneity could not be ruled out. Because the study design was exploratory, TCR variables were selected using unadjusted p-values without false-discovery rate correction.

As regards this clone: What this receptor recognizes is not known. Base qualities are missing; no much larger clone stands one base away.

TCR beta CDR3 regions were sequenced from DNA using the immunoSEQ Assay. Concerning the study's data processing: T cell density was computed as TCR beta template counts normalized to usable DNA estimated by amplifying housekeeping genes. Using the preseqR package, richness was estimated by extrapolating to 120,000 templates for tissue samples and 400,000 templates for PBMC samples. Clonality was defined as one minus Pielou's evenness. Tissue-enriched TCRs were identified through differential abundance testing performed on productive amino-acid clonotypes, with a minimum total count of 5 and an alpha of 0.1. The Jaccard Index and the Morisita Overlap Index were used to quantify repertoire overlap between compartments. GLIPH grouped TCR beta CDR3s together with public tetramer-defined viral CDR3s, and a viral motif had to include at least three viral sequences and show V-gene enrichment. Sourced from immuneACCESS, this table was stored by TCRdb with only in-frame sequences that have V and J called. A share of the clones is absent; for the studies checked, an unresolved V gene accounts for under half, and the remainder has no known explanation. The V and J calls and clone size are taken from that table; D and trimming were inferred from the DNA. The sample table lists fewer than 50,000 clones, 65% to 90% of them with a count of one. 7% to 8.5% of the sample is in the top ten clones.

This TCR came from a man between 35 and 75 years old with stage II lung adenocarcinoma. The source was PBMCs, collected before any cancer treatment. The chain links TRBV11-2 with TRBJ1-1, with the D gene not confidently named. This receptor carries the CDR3 CASSFGTEAFF. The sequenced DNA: TGTGCCAGCAGCTTTGGGACTGAAGCTTTCTTT.